This T cell receptor (beta chain) was obtained from a study of OX40 agonist ivuxolimab in advanced cancers. The protocol was immunoSEQ multiplex PCR, while the TCRdb copy is restricted to in-frame clones and leaves out a portion. In the table there are 99,000 or so clones, approximately 93% of which are singletons. CDR1 SGHTA and CDR2 FQGNSA come from the germline V gene. J gave up 6 bases and V 7 bases, and 10 bases lay outside the gene matches. CDR3 size: 15 residues. This sample comprised CD4+ or CD8+ T cells sorted from blood, obtained in a trial of the OX40 agonist ivuxolimab. This chain connects TRBV7-2 to TRBJ2-1; 9 positions match TRBD2. The sequence came from an adult with an advanced solid tumor such as melanoma, head and neck, liver or kidney cancer. The CDR3 here is CASTLSVAGVNEQFF. The DNA for the CDR3 is TGTGCCAGCACCCTATCGGTAGCGGGAGTCAATGAGCAGTTCTTC.